What follows are 29 T cell receptor beta chains derived from one specimen sequenced in a study of neurological immune-mediated disorders. Each CDR3 protein is one row after TCRdb ran MiXCR on the 5' RACE reads. The sample holds 25,000 to 35,000 distinct CDR3 sequences; 4.6% are singletons and the top ten take under 30%. Sequences were obtained from PBMCs. The receptors derive from a man between 18 and 35 years old in good health.

At least ten counts were recorded for this clonotype. The chain carries TRBV27 and TRBJ1-2; D remains ambiguous. This CDR3 region has 11 residues. The germline CDR1 and CDR2 sequences are MNHEY and SMNVEV (reference sequence). V was trimmed by 6 bases and J by 8 bases, leaving 10 bases between them. The CDR3 sequence: CASRDALGYTF. The CDR3 coding sequence is TGTGCCAGCAGGGACGCCTTGGGCTACACCTTC.

This clonotype was recorded many times. The V gene is TRBV20-1, the J gene TRBJ1-5; 8 positions match TRBD1. Germline assignment: CDR1 DFQATT and CDR2 SNEGSKA (reference sequence). V lost 1 base and J lost 4; bases outside the gene matches: 3. The length of the CDR3 is 14 residues. CDR3 nucleotides: TGCAGTGCTAGAGGACAGGGGCGAAATCAGCCCCAGCATTTT. It is translated as CSARGQGRNQPQHF.

This clonotype was observed a handful of times. The genes are TRBV12-3 or TRBV12-4 and TRBJ1-2, with D perhaps matching TRBD1 (5 bases). There are 14 residues in the CDR3. Trimming left V 1 base short and J 5 bases short, with 11 bases between. The CDR3: CASSLVRTRYGYTF. CDR3 nucleotide sequence: TGTGCCAGCAGTTTAGTGAGGACACGGTATGGCTACACCTTC.

This clonotype was detected many times. The V and J genes are TRBV27 and TRBJ2-5; the match to TRBD2 covers 12 bases. V lost 3 bases and J lost 8; bases outside the gene matches: 7. CDR1 is MNHEY and CDR2 is SMNVEV in the germline V gene (reference sequence). CDR3 size: 15 residues. The CDR3 DNA reads as TGTGCCAGCAGTTTCCAGACTAGCGGGGGCCGCACCCAGTACTTC. It translates to CASSFQTSGGRTQYF.

Ten or more counts support this clonotype. The chain has TRBV24-1 and TRBJ2-1; 8 bases are a match to TRBD2. There are 14 residues in the CDR3. The ends lost 7 bases at V and 8 bases at J; junction bases unmatched: 9. The V gene's germline CDR1 is KGHDR and CDR2 SFDVKD. CDR3 DNA sequence: TGTGCCACCAGGGCCGGGGGGGCCGTGGATGAGCAGTTCTTC. Translated, it gives CATRAGGAVDEQFF.

In its sample, this clonotype was seen many times. The rearrangement links TRBV20-1 to TRBJ1-1; TRBD1 matches 9 bases. Germline assignment: CDR1 DFQATT and CDR2 SNEGSKA (reference sequence). This CDR3 region has 13 residues. V gave up 6 bases and J gave up 3 bases; unmatched junction bases: 5. CDR3 in amino acids: CSARTGEHTEAFF. For the CDR3, the DNA is TGCAGTGCGAGGACAGGGGAGCACACTGAAGCTTTCTTT.

This clonotype was recorded many times. This chain links TRBV19 with TRBJ1-2; D may be TRBD1 (5 bases). Germline V gene sequence: CDR1 LNHDA, CDR2 SQIVND (reference sequence). The CDR3 totals 12 residues. Trimming left V 3 bases short and J 7 bases short, with 9 bases between. The CDR3 DNA is TGTGCCAGTAGTATGCAGAGGGGTGGCTACACCTTC. Amino acid sequence: CASSMQRGGYTF.

This clonotype was counted at least ten times. This chain connects TRBV20-1 to TRBJ2-3; D not certain. The germline V gene encodes CDR1 DFQATT and CDR2 SNEGSKA (reference sequence). Between the trimmed V and J ends, which lost 2 bases and 6 bases, there was a span of 12 bases. This CDR3 contains 13 residues. The CDR3 reads CSARIGLEDTQYF. The CDR3 coding sequence is TGCAGTGCTAGAATAGGGCTAGAGGATACGCAGTATTTT.

This clonotype was seen repeatedly, ten times or more. The chain employs TRBV7-2 and TRBJ2-5, with D possibly being TRBD2 (5 bases). Germline V lookup: CDR1 SGHTA, CDR2 FQGNSA. Trimming took 0 bases from V and 3 from J, leaving 11 bases between them. This CDR3 has 15 residues. CDR3 loop: CASSLAAGTKETQYF. In DNA form, the CDR3 reads TGTGCCAGCAGCTTAGCTGCGGGTACTAAAGAGACCCAGTACTTC.

This clonotype was seen a handful of times. The chain is built from TRBV7-3 and TRBJ2-3; D remains unclear. The ends were cut back, 8 bases at V and 2 bases at J, with 5 bases in the middle. Germline V gene lookup returns CDR1 SGHTA and CDR2 FQGTGA. The CDR3 loop spans 11 amino acids. The CDR3: CASGFTDTQYF. The DNA for the CDR3 is TGTGCCAGCGGGTTCACAGATACGCAGTATTTT.

The CDR3 DNA follows: TGTGCCAGCAACGGACTCTTCACAGATACGCAGTATTTT. This sequence encodes CASNGLFTDTQYF. The chain employs TRBV11-2 and TRBJ2-3; possibly TRBD2 for D (5 bases). This CDR3 has 13 residues. V shed 7 bases and J shed 2 bases, with 10 bases lying between them. Germline CDR1 SGHAT, CDR2 FQNNGV.

The rearrangement joins TRBV20-1 to TRBJ2-2, with D perhaps matching TRBD1 (5 bases). The V and J ends lost 0 bases and 3 bases respectively, with 11 bases between them. The CDR3 totals 15 residues. Germline CDR1 is DFQATT and CDR2 is SNEGSKA (reference sequence). This CDR3 reads CSARDPRGDTGELFF. The DNA for the CDR3 is TGCAGTGCTAGAGATCCAAGGGGCGACACCGGGGAGCTGTTTTTT.

This clonotype was seen at least ten times. The V call is TRBV7-2, the J call TRBJ2-3; no definite D call. The CDR3 has 14 residues. V shed 0 bases and J shed 1 base, with 5 bases lying between them. Germline V gene sequence: CDR1 SGHTA, CDR2 FQGNSA. The CDR3: CASSLAVRTDTQYF. CDR3 sequence (DNA): TGTGCCAGCAGCTTAGCTGTTCGCACAGATACGCAGTATTTT.

This clonotype showed up many times. The chain uses TRBV18 and TRBJ1-1; 7 nucleotides match TRBD1. From germline, CDR1 is KGHSH and CDR2 LQKENI. The V and J ends lost 6 bases and 10 bases, in that order; junction bases with no gene match: 11. The CDR3 loop spans 13 amino acids. The DNA for the CDR3 is TGTGCCAGCTCCAGGGACAGCCGCGGCTTAGCTTTCTTT. Translating gives CASSRDSRGLAFF.

This clonotype occurred many times. The gene calls are TRBV7-2 and TRBJ2-1; possibly TRBD2 for D (7 bases). The CDR3 contains 16 residues. Trimming pared 5 bases from V and 4 bases from J, leaving 18 bases between. Germline CDR1 SGHTA, CDR2 FQGNSA. In DNA form, the CDR3 reads TGTGCCAGCAGCCCCCTGGGGGGGGGCCCTTACAATGAGCAGTTCTTC. Translated, it gives CASSPLGGGPYNEQFF.

The sample holds many counts of this clonotype. V gene TRBV20-1 combines with J gene TRBJ2-7; D ambiguous. The CDR3 loop spans 13 amino acids. Germline CDR1 and CDR2: DFQATT and SNEGSKA (reference sequence). The V end was cut by 5 bases, the J end by 2 bases, with 13 bases between. The CDR3 DNA reads TGCAGTGCTGCCCTAGTGGTGGCCTACGAGCAGTACTTC. This sequence encodes CSAALVVAYEQYF.

This clonotype has at least ten counts. The chain is built from TRBV5-1 and TRBJ2-1; 7 bases align to TRBD1. The CDR3 is 16 residues long. The junction had 8 bases not matched to a gene; V was cut back by 3 bases and J by 2 bases. Germline CDR1 is SGHRS and CDR2 is YFSETQ. The CDR3 loop reads CASSWLAGGTYNEQFF. In nucleotides, the CDR3 is TGCGCCAGCAGCTGGCTCGCAGGGGGAACCTACAATGAGCAGTTCTTC.

This clonotype was picked up many times. This chain connects TRBV5-1 to TRBJ2-5; D is unresolved. This CDR3 is 14 amino acids long. CDR1 is SGHRS, CDR2 YFSETQ, per germline. V was cut by 0 bases and J by 0 bases, with 6 bases left in between. CDR3 loop: CASSLAGNQETQYF. CDR3 nucleotides: TGCGCCAGCAGCTTGGCCGGCAACCAAGAGACCCAGTACTTC.

This clonotype was counted ten times or more. This chain joins TRBV5-1 and TRBJ1-6; D not certain. This CDR3 is 15 amino acids long. V lost 1 base, J lost 9 bases, and 14 bases lay in between. Germline assignment: CDR1 SGHRS and CDR2 YFSETQ. CDR3: CASSLLWAEGSPLHF. DNA for the CDR3: TGCGCCAGCAGCTTGCTTTGGGCCGAGGGTTCACCCCTCCACTTT.

This clonotype showed up many times. The rearrangement joins TRBV24-1 to TRBJ2-1; perhaps TRBD2 as D (7 bases). The CDR3 has 16 residues. The germline V gene has CDR1 KGHDR and CDR2 SFDVKD. Trimming pared 5 bases from V and 6 bases from J, leaving 19 bases between. This CDR3 is CATSGTRGTSSNEQFF. The CDR3 region has the DNA TGTGCCACCAGTGGGACTAGGGGGACATCGTCCAATGAGCAGTTCTTC.

This clonotype was recorded at least ten times. This chain links TRBV3-1 with TRBJ2-1, with a tentative D call TRBD2 (6 bases). Germline lookup yields CDR1 LGHDT and CDR2 YNNKEL (reference sequence). The CDR3 spans 17 residues. Trimming took 4 bases from V and 0 from J, leaving 16 bases between them. The CDR3 DNA follows: TGTGCCAGCAGCCTCCCTGCGGGACCAAGCTCCTACAATGAGCAGTTCTTC. Translating gives CASSLPAGPSSYNEQFF.

This clonotype was observed many times. CDR3 amino acids: CASSDSDTGELFF. As DNA, the CDR3 is TGTGCCAGCAGTGACTCGGACACCGGGGAGCTGTTTTTT. The V and J genes are TRBV6-4 and TRBJ2-2, with D unclear. The CDR3 sequence is 13 residues long. Germline CDR1 reads MRHNA; CDR2 reads SNTAGT. V was cut by 0 bases and J by 3 bases, with 2 bases left in between.

This clonotype was recorded at least ten times. The chain employs TRBV5-1 and TRBJ2-1, with D possibly being TRBD1 or TRBD2 (5 bases each). Germline loops: CDR1 SGHRS, CDR2 YFSETQ. The CDR3 has 15 residues. Trimming took 4 bases from V and 0 from J, leaving 11 bases between them. Here the CDR3 reads CASSPGASSYNEQFF. The DNA of the CDR3 is TGCGCCAGCAGCCCCGGGGCCAGCTCCTACAATGAGCAGTTCTTC.

This clonotype was observed many times. The rearrangement joins TRBV5-5 to TRBJ2-7; TRBD2 agrees at 8 bases. The CDR3 extends over 15 amino acids. The germline CDR1 and CDR2 sequences are SGHKS and YYEKEE (reference sequence). The ends lost 5 bases at V and 3 bases at J; junction bases unmatched: 10. CDR3 protein: CASSPQLLAVYEQYF. The CDR3 coding sequence is TGTGCCAGCAGTCCCCAGTTACTAGCGGTCTACGAGCAGTACTTC.

This clonotype was seen ten or more times. The chain combines TRBV5-1 with TRBJ1-1, with 10 bases identical to TRBD1. Trimming removed 4 bases from V and 11 bases from J; junction bases left unmatched: 8. CDR1 and CDR2 (germline): SGHRS, YFSETQ. The CDR3 spans 13 residues. CDR3 coding DNA: TGCGCCAGCAGCCAGGACAGGGGGAGAAATGCTTTCTTT. Residues: CASSQDRGRNAFF.

In regard to this clonotype: One end of the junction is discordant with germline, which a read error may explain. V is TRBV7-9 and J is TRBJ1-6; D is ambiguous. Germline V lookup: CDR1 SEHNR, CDR2 FQNEAQ (reference sequence). The CDR3 runs to 14 residues. Here the CDR3 DNA reads TGTGCCAGCTGCTTAGGGTTGGGAGGGTTACCCCTCCACTTT. It translates to CASCLGLGGLPLHF.

This clonotype appeared many times. This CDR3 is CASSEEGPRYGYTF. The DNA for the CDR3 is TGTGCCAGCAGTGAAGAAGGGCCCCGTTATGGCTACACCTTC. The V gene is TRBV6-1, the J gene TRBJ1-2, with no clear D. The germline V gene encodes CDR1 MNHNS and CDR2 SASEGT. V was clipped by 1 base and J by 5 bases, with 11 bases between them. The CDR3 totals 14 residues.

This clonotype was picked up many times. The genes are TRBV7-2 and TRBJ1-3; D gene uncertain. From germline, CDR1 is SGHTA and CDR2 FQGNSA. The CDR3 totals 15 residues. The ends were cut back, 2 bases at V and 0 bases at J, with 8 bases in the middle. CDR3 bases: TGTGCCAGCAGCTTATGGCCGAGCTCTGGAAACACCATATATTTT. This sequence encodes CASSLWPSSGNTIYF.

Ten or more counts support this clonotype. This rearrangement joins TRBV7-2 to TRBJ1-2, with D possibly matching TRBD1 (6 bases). Germline CDR1 is SGHTA and CDR2 is FQGNSA. V was trimmed by 5 bases and J by 14 bases, leaving 18 bases between them. The CDR3 is 12 residues long. CDR3 bases: TGTGCCAGCAGCACCTACGGGGGGGCTGGTACCTTC. This translates into CASSTYGGAGTF.